This T cell receptor (beta chain) was identified during a study of T cells in Graves' hyperthyroidism and ophthalmopathy. This clonotype was detected a few times. Germline V CDR1 and CDR2: MNHEY, SMNVEV (reference sequence). The CDR3 loop spans 14 amino acids. Trimming left V 3 bases short and J 3 bases short, with 12 bases between. RNA transcripts were the template for amplifying TCR beta CDR3 regions. Using the HTBI primer set, a first-round RT-PCR was run on the TCR CDR3. TCRdb processed the multiplex PCR reads anew with MiXCR; each CDR3 protein has one entry. The repertoire includes about 350,000 distinct CDR3 sequences, roughly 15% of them detected once, and around 20% sits in the top ten.

The source material was blood. The rearrangement uses TRBV27 and TRBJ2-7; D may correspond to TRBD1 or TRBD2 (5 bases each). This TCR was recovered from a woman aged 55 to 70 with Graves' ophthalmopathy. CDR3 sequence: CASSFRETVYEQYF. The CDR3 bases are TGTGCCAGCAGTTTCAGGGAGACTGTCTACGAGCAGTACTTC.